Below are 29 T cell receptor beta chains sequenced from a single sample in a study of shared clonotypes between healthy human individuals. Assay used: immunoSEQ multiplex PCR; TCRdb lists only in-frame clones, some missing. Seen here are about 2.3 million clones, less than 95% observed once, and the top ten hold 0.37%. The sample was naive CD4+ T cells from PBMCs. Subset specified: CD45RA+ positively selected. These receptors came from a man aged 18 to 30 in good health. Some clones in this sample may be carry-over from other donors' samples.

The V call is TRBV5-5, the J call TRBJ1-1; maybe TRBD1 (6 bases). The CDR3 loop spans 16 amino acids. The germline CDR1 and CDR2 sequences are SGHKS and YYEKEE (reference sequence). The ends were cut back, 1 base at V and 0 bases at J, with 13 bases in the middle. CDR3 coding DNA: TGTGCCAGCAGCTTGTTACAGGGAGTGGTGAACACTGAAGCTTTCTTT. As protein: CASSLLQGVVNTEAFF. Supplemented by reference TRBV5-5 and TRBJ1-1, the full variable domain reads DAGVTQSPTHLIKTRGQQVTLRCSPISGHKSVSWYQQVLGQGPQFIFQYYEKEERGRGNFPDRFSARQFPNYSSELNVNALLLGDSALYLCASSLLQGVVNTEAFFGQGTRLTVV.

The rearrangement uses TRBV28 and TRBJ2-5, with D possibly TRBD2 on 5 matching bases. TRBJ2-7 matches the DNA end more closely, so the J call is doubtful. The CDR3 totals 14 residues. The germline gives CDR1 MDHEN, CDR2 SYDVKM. CDR3 nucleotides: TGTGCCAGCAGTTTATTCGGGCTAGCAAACGAGCAGTACTTC. This encodes CASSLFGLANEQYF.

This clone was observed a single time. J is TRBJ2-7 and V is TRBV28; tentative D call: TRBD2 (6 bases). This CDR3 region has 15 residues. Germline V gene data show CDR1 as MDHEN and CDR2 as SYDVKM. V was shortened by 2 bases and J by 7 bases, with 18 bases between the two germline ends. CDR3 in amino acids: CASSLPSGSVEEQYF. The CDR3 nucleotides are TGTGCCAGCAGTTTACCCTCCGGGAGCGTGGAGGAGCAGTACTTC.

J is TRBJ2-1 and V is TRBV28, with 14 bases that match TRBD2. This CDR3 is 15 amino acids long. Germline CDR1 MDHEN, CDR2 SYDVKM. With V trimmed by 0 bases and J by 12 bases, 4 bases remained unmatched. DNA of the CDR3: TGTGCCAGCAGTTTATGGGGGACTAGCGGGAGATGGCAGTTCTTC. Its translation: CASSLWGTSGRWQFF. Full variable domain (remainder filled in from reference TRBV28 and TRBJ2-1): DVKVTQSSRYLVKRTGEKVFLECVQDMDHENMFWYRQDPGLGLRLIYFSYDVKMKEKGDIPEGYSVSREKKERFSLILESASTNQTSMYLCASSLWGTSGRWQFFGPGTRLTVL.

This chain uses TRBV7-9 with TRBJ2-7; D is perhaps TRBD1 or TRBD2 (5 bases each). The CDR3 covers 14 residues. V lost 6 bases and J 2 bases, leaving 14 bases between the germline ends. Germline-derived CDR1 and CDR2 are SEHNR and FQNEAQ (reference sequence). The CDR3 DNA sequence: TGTGCCAGCAGTTTACCGGGACCTACCTACGAGCAGTACTTC. Its protein is CASSLPGPTYEQYF.

This clone was counted a few times. Other DNA variants within this sample encode the same CDR3. This chain connects TRBV18 to TRBJ2-7; 8 nucleotides match TRBD2. The CDR3 has 16 amino acids. Looked up from germline, CDR1 is KGHSH and CDR2 is LQKENI. V lost 0 bases to trimming and J lost 3 bases; unmatched junction nucleotides: 7. The CDR3, as DNA: TGTGCCAGCTCACCACCTGGCCTAGCGGGCCTCTACGAGCAGTACTTC. This sequence encodes CASSPPGLAGLYEQYF.

Regarding this clone: Other DNA variants within this sample encode the same CDR3. This chain joins TRBV4-3 and TRBJ2-5; the D gene is possibly TRBD1 (6 bases). CDR3 length: 13 amino acids. V lost 3 bases to trimming and J lost 5 bases, with 10 bases between them. Germline V gene lookup returns CDR1 LGHNA and CDR2 YSLEER. This CDR3 reads CASSQRRGETQYF. The CDR3 DNA reads as TGCGCCAGCAGCCAGCGTAGGGGGGAGACCCAGTACTTC.

In regard to this clone: The sample carries other DNA sequences with the same CDR3. V and J are TRBV6-5 and TRBJ2-7; TRBD1 matches 10 bases. Germline values: CDR1 MNHEY, CDR2 SVGAGI. Unmatched junction bases numbered 2, after V lost 5 bases and J lost 4 bases. There are 13 residues in the CDR3. The CDR3 spells CASSRDRGYEQYF. CDR3 DNA: TGTGCCAGCAGTAGGGACAGGGGATACGAGCAGTACTTC.

V gene TRBV6-5 combines with J gene TRBJ1-1; D perhaps matches TRBD1 (5 bases). The CDR3 has 15 amino acids. From germline, CDR1 is MNHEY and CDR2 SVGAGI. The V and J ends lost 6 bases and 1 base respectively, with 15 bases between them. The chain's CDR3 is CASRGPGRANTEAFF. Written as DNA, the CDR3 is TGTGCCAGCAGAGGGCCGGGACGCGCGAACACTGAAGCTTTCTTT.

The chain employs TRBV7-2 and TRBJ2-7, with 11 bases that match TRBD1. Trimming cost V 6 bases and J 3 bases; bases outside gene matches: 4. The V gene's germline CDR1 is SGHTA and CDR2 FQGNSA. The CDR3 contains 14 residues. CDR3 bases: TGTGCCAGCAGGAGGACAGGGGGCAACTACGAGCAGTACTTC. This sequence encodes CASRRTGGNYEQYF.

The rearrangement joins TRBV28 to TRBJ2-1; 14 bases fit TRBD2. CDR1 MDHEN and CDR2 SYDVKM come from the germline V gene. Trimming at V came to 3 bases and at J to 4 bases, leaving 14 bases not matched to a gene. This CDR3 region has 20 residues. In nucleotides, the CDR3 is TGTGCCAGCAGTTTCCGGGCTTGGGGGACTAGCGGGAGTTTATACAATGAGCAGTTCTTC. This encodes CASSFRAWGTSGSLYNEQFF.

The J gene is TRBJ2-1, the V gene TRBV7-2, with 7 bases fitting TRBD1. The CDR3 sequence is 13 residues long. Trimming took 6 bases from V and 10 from J; bases not matched to a gene: 9. Germline V gene data show CDR1 as SGHTA and CDR2 as FQGNSA. Written as DNA, the CDR3 is TGTGCCAGCAGGCTACGACAGGGAAGCGAGCAGTTCTTC. It specifies CASRLRQGSEQFF.

The chain uses TRBV11-2 and TRBJ2-3, with D tentatively TRBD2 (6 bases). V was pared by 1 base and J by 2 bases, with 19 bases between. CDR1 and CDR2 (germline): SGHAT, FQNNGV. This CDR3 spans 18 amino acids. The DNA of the CDR3 is TGTGCCAGCAGCTTAGGGTCGGACTACTTCCGCATCACAGATACGCAGTATTTT. Its translation: CASSLGSDYFRITDTQYF.

A note on this clone: The same CDR3 can be traced to other DNA sequences in this sample. This chain joins TRBV11-2 and TRBJ2-3; TRBD1 aligns across 8 bases. The germline V gene encodes CDR1 SGHAT and CDR2 FQNNGV. Unmatched junction bases numbered 0, after V lost 0 bases and J lost 4 bases. CDR3 length equals 14 residues. The CDR3 protein is CASSLDRGPDTQYF. The CDR3 DNA is TGTGCCAGCAGCTTAGACAGGGGGCCAGATACGCAGTATTTT.

The J gene is TRBJ2-1, the V gene TRBV10-3; TRBD2 matches 7 bases. Germline V gives CDR1 ENHRY, CDR2 SYGVKD. CDR3 length: 14 amino acids. V dropped 6 bases and J dropped 0; count of bases not matched to a gene: 2. The CDR3 is CAIRAGVSYNEQFF. DNA for the CDR3: TGTGCCATCAGGGCGGGGGTCTCCTACAATGAGCAGTTCTTC.

The V call is TRBV10-3, the J call TRBJ1-4; D call uncertain. CDR1 and CDR2 (germline): ENHRY, SYGVKD. Trimming left V 2 bases short and J 7 bases short, with 11 bases between. This CDR3 region has 14 residues. The DNA of the CDR3 is TGTGCCATCAGTGAGGCACCAAGGAGTGAAAAACTGTTTTTT. It yields the protein CAISEAPRSEKLFF.

The chain recombines TRBV5-6 with TRBJ1-2; D ambiguous. Trimming took off 0 bases at V and 4 bases at J, with 10 bases between the two ends. The CDR3 sequence is 14 residues long. CDR1 SGHDT and CDR2 YYEEEE come from the germline V gene. The CDR3 region has the DNA TGTGCCAGCAGCTTGGTTGAGGGATTCTATGGCTACACCTTC. As protein: CASSLVEGFYGYTF.

This sequence joins TRBV28 and TRBJ1-3, with unresolved D. Germline values: CDR1 MDHEN, CDR2 SYDVKM. This CDR3 comprises 12 residues. Deletions cut 8 bases from V and 4 bases from J, with 9 bases between. CDR3 bases: TGTGCCAGCCAATCGCCCGGAAACACCATATATTTT. This codes for CASQSPGNTIYF.

The CDR3 loop reads CASQGGYEQYF. CDR3 nucleotide sequence: TGCGCCAGCCAGGGGGGCTACGAGCAGTACTTC. The chain couples TRBV23-1 to TRBJ2-7; the D gene is possibly TRBD1 (7 bases). TRBV23-1 is an ORF, and what it does is uncertain. V was pared by 8 bases and J by 3 bases, with 8 bases between. This CDR3 has 11 residues.

The rearrangement links TRBV7-9 to TRBJ2-2; no definite D call. V dropped 5 bases and J dropped 4 bases, with 20 bases sitting between them. CDR3 length equals 17 residues. CDR1 SEHNR and CDR2 FQNEAQ come from the germline V gene (reference sequence). CDR3 bases: TGTGCCAGCAGCCCGCGCGAGAAAGCCGCGAGCACCGGGGAGCTGTTTTTT. This gives the protein CASSPREKAASTGELFF.

This clone occurred once. V gene TRBV9 combines with J gene TRBJ2-5, with 10 bases lining up with TRBD2. Germline V gene lookup returns CDR1 SGDLS and CDR2 YYNGEE. CDR3 length: 16 amino acids. The ends lost 4 bases at V and 2 bases at J; junction bases unmatched: 8. The chain's CDR3 is CASSLGDSGGQETQYF. DNA for the CDR3: TGTGCCAGCAGCCTCGGAGATAGCGGGGGGCAAGAGACCCAGTACTTC.

The rearrangement joins TRBV5-1 to TRBJ2-7; D gene ambiguous. Germline CDR1 SGHRS, CDR2 YFSETQ. The CDR3 covers 13 residues. The V end lost 0 bases, the J end lost 6 bases, and 10 bases lay between the germline ends. For the CDR3, the DNA is TGCGCCAGCAGCTTGGACAGAACTCCCGAGCAGTACTTC. Its translation is CASSLDRTPEQYF.

The rearrangement uses TRBV2 and TRBJ2-3, with TRBD2 matching 14 bases. The CDR3 has 17 amino acids. The germline CDR1 and CDR2 sequences are SNHLY and FYNNEI. V lost 5 bases, J lost 4 bases, and 8 bases stayed unmatched. The CDR3 here is CASSRLAGGSKADTQYF. In DNA form, the CDR3 reads TGTGCCAGCAGTCGACTAGCGGGAGGGTCCAAGGCAGATACGCAGTATTTT.

J is TRBJ1-4 and V is TRBV2; D may be TRBD1 (5 bases). The CDR3 length is 15 residues. V dropped 1 base and J dropped 8 bases, with 14 bases sitting between them. The germline V gene encodes CDR1 SNHLY and CDR2 FYNNEI. The CDR3, as DNA: TGTGCCAGCAGTGAAGACAGGATATTAGGGGAAAAACTGTTTTTT. Its translation: CASSEDRILGEKLFF.

The CDR3 sequence: CSVRGGADTQYF. CDR3 in DNA: TGCAGCGTGAGAGGGGGGGCAGATACGCAGTATTTT. The chain links TRBV29-1 to TRBJ2-3; D might be TRBD2 (7 bases). V was pared by 6 bases and J by 4 bases, with 11 bases between. CDR3 length equals 12 residues. CDR1 is SQVTM and CDR2 is ANQGSEA in the germline V gene.

This chain joins TRBV18 and TRBJ1-2; D is unresolved. Looked up from germline, CDR1 is KGHSH and CDR2 is LQKENI. The V and J ends lost 1 base and 0 bases respectively, with 21 bases between them. CDR3 length: 19 residues. The CDR3 is CASSPRAQDYYTPNYGYTF. In DNA, the CDR3 is TGTGCCAGCTCACCACGGGCGCAGGACTACTACACGCCTAACTATGGCTACACCTTC.

V usage is TRBV5-6 and J usage is TRBJ2-5; 8 bases are a match to TRBD2. Per the germline V gene, CDR1 is SGHDT and CDR2 is YYEEEE. Trimming took 0 bases from V and 6 from J; bases not matched to a gene: 4. The CDR3 has 14 amino acids. For the CDR3, the DNA is TGTGCCAGCAGCTTGGATACGGGAGGGCAGACCCAGTACTTC. Protein: CASSLDTGGQTQYF.

This chain joins TRBV7-9 and TRBJ2-2, with D uncertain. V lost 3 bases to trimming and J lost 4 bases, with 9 bases between them. Germline CDR1 SEHNR, CDR2 FQNEAQ (reference sequence). CDR3 length: 14 amino acids. The CDR3 DNA reads as TGTGCCAGCAGCTTGGTGGGCCCCACCGGGGAGCTGTTTTTT. It encodes CASSLVGPTGELFF.

The J gene is TRBJ2-5, the V gene TRBV15, with 12 bases identical to TRBD2. Germline CDR1 LNHNV, CDR2 YYDKDF (reference sequence). V shed 3 bases and J 7 bases; nucleotides not matched to a gene: 9. CDR3 length: 16 residues. The CDR3 spells CATSSRLAGVLGTQYF. In DNA form, the CDR3 reads TGTGCCACCAGCAGTAGACTAGCGGGAGTCTTGGGGACCCAGTACTTC.